Reported below is one T cell receptor beta chain. Its antigen is not known. Use of 60 Vbeta and 13 Jbeta primers characterized the PCR. TCRdb's table, derived via immunoSEQ multiplex PCR, lists solely in-frame clones and lacks some. The sample includes approximately 120,000 clones, under 85% of them seen just once. The CDR3 contains 14 residues. The germline V gene encodes CDR1 SGHDT and CDR2 YYEEEE. V lost 2 bases to trimming and J lost 4 bases; unmatched junction nucleotides: 6. This entry belongs to a study of cytomegalovirus exposure and HLA in healthy donors. General study findings and limits: Trimming of TCR beta V- and J-genes showed a link, identified in a later analysis, to a missense DCLRE1C variant. TCR association rates varied by HLA locus in a later analysis, with DRB1 highest and HLA-C lowest. As immune exposure information, only CMV serostatus was available.

The origin of this receptor is a woman between 50 and 59 years old in good health and CMV-seropositive. This chain joins TRBV5-6 and TRBJ2-7; TRBD1 aligns across 7 bases. The sample consisted of PBMCs. CDR3: CASSLYRGLYEQYF. The CDR3 nucleotides read TGTGCCAGCAGCTTATACAGGGGCCTATACGAGCAGTACTTC.